The source of this T cell receptor (beta chain) is a study of shared clonotypes between healthy human individuals. Those who donated were healthy HIV-negative adults, with no recent acute infections or vaccinations reported. After removal of 4 bases from V and 5 bases from J, the junction contained 7 bases not matched to a gene. The CDR3 has 15 amino acids. Germline CDR1 reads SGHRS; CDR2 reads YFSETQ. Sequenced by immunoSEQ multiplex PCR; TCRdb stores in-frame clones only, minus some. The data contain 2,100,000 or so clones, nearly 97% of them singletons. The V call is TRBV5-1, the J call TRBJ2-3, with 10 bases lining up with TRBD2. The sequenced sample was naive CD4+ T cells sorted from blood. The sample's subset: CD45RA+ positively selected. The TCR comes from a man aged 18 to 29 in good health. Written as DNA, the CDR3 is TGCGCCAGCAGCCACACTAGCGGGAAGGGAGATACGCAGTATTTT. This encodes CASSHTSGKGDTQYF.